The rows below give T cell receptor beta chains drawn from one sample of a study of cytomegalovirus exposure and HLA in healthy donors. Sequencing was performed with immunoSEQ multiplex PCR; in TCRdb, only in-frame clones are kept and a portion is missing. Here the sample spans some 130,000 clones, 75% to 85% being singletons. The sample taken for sequencing was PBMCs. The receptors were gathered from a young man in good health and CMV-seronegative. CDR3s include the opening cysteine and the closing phenylalanine or tryptophan. Fields, in order: D gene, clone size, V gene, J gene, CDR3 protein, CDR3 DNA. D genes are given only for firm matches. Clone size appears in some rows only: once, few, many, or a class for an expanded clone.

NA	NA	TRBV6-5	TRBJ1-5	CASSYSRGQPQHF	TGTGCCAGCAGTTACTCGCGAGGTCAGCCCCAGCATTTT
NA	NA	TRBV7-9	TRBJ1-1	CASSPRGGGMNTEAFF	TGTGCCAGCAGCCCCCGTGGGGGGGGGATGAACACTGAAGCTTTCTTT
NA	few	TRBV4-1	TRBJ2-1	CASSQARIVLGLGEQFF	TGCGCCAGCAGCCAAGCGAGAATAGTACTGGGCCTGGGTGAGCAGTTCTTC
TRBD2	NA	TRBV29-1	TRBJ2-1	CSASGTSGRLYNEQFF	TGCAGCGCATCCGGGACTAGCGGGAGACTTTACAATGAGCAGTTCTTC
TRBD2	NA	TRBV4-1	TRBJ2-3	CASSQVAGGDDTQYF	TGCGCCAGCAGCCAAGTAGCGGGAGGCGACGATACGCAGTATTTT
NA	NA	TRBV9	TRBJ1-2	CASSAANYGYTF	TGTGCCAGCAGCGCCGCGAACTATGGCTACACCTTC
NA	NA	TRBV10-2	TRBJ2-3	CASSESVGGTDTQYF	TGCGCCAGCAGTGAGTCGGTGGGAGGCACAGATACGCAGTATTTT
NA	NA	TRBV4-1	TRBJ2-7	CASSSGSPKGEQYF	TGCGCCAGCAGCTCCGGGTCGCCCAAGGGGGAGCAGTACTTC
NA	NA	TRBV11-3	TRBJ2-5	CASSLRREGTQYF	TGTGCCAGCAGCTTACGTCGGGAAGGGACCCAGTACTTC
NA	once	TRBV14	TRBJ2-7	CASSQIRGTHEQYF	TGTGCCAGCAGCCAAATACGCGGGACTCACGAGCAGTACTTC
TRBD1	NA	TRBV11-2	TRBJ1-3	CASSLAGTGGTGNTIYF	TGTGCCAGCAGCTTAGCGGGGACAGGGGGCACAGGAAACACCATATATTTT
NA	NA	TRBV6-1	TRBJ2-7	CASSVLGHRPYEQYF	TGTGCCAGCAGTGTATTGGGACACCGACCCTACGAGCAGTACTTC
NA	NA	TRBV29-1	TRBJ2-7	CSVEAEDDQHSYEQYF	TGCAGCGTTGAAGCCGAGGATGATCAGCACTCCTACGAGCAGTACTTC
TRBD2	few	TRBV6-5	TRBJ2-3	CASSLSGRAADTQYF	TGTGCCAGCTCATTGAGCGGGAGGGCCGCAGATACGCAGTATTTT
TRBD1	NA	TRBV9	TRBJ2-3	CASNNDARWTGATDTQYF	TGTGCCAGCAACAACGACGCCCGGTGGACAGGGGCCACAGATACGCAGTATTTT
TRBD1	NA	TRBV28	TRBJ2-7	CASRITTGGPYEQYF	TGTGCCAGCAGAATAACGACAGGGGGTCCCTACGAGCAGTACTTC
TRBD2	once	TRBV7-2	TRBJ2-5	CASSLVASGRETQYF	TGTGCCAGCAGCTTAGTTGCTAGCGGGAGGGAGACCCAGTACTTC
TRBD1	NA	TRBV5-8	TRBJ1-2	CASSFQTGISPNF	TGTGCCAGCAGCTTTCAGACAGGGATAAGCCCAAACTTC
NA	few	TRBV13	TRBJ2-7	CASSLAGREQYF	TGTGCCAGCAGCCTGGCGGGGCGCGAGCAGTACTTC
TRBD1	once	TRBV5-6	TRBJ1-4	CASSLAPTGDYEKLFF	TGTGCCAGCAGCTTGGCCCCGACAGGGGATTATGAAAAACTGTTTTTT
TRBD2	NA	TRBV12-5	TRBJ2-5	CASGLRGTSGTETQYF	TGTGCTAGTGGGCTGCGGGGGACTAGCGGGACGGAGACCCAGTACTTC
NA	NA	TRBV30	TRBJ2-3	CAWSPPSPGVFTDTQYF	TGTGCCTGGAGTCCACCTTCTCCGGGGGTGTTCACAGATACGCAGTATTTT
NA	NA	TRBV6-1	TRBJ2-2	CASSDRWPGGGSTGELFF	TGTGCCAGCAGTGACCGCTGGCCAGGGGGAGGTAGCACCGGGGAGCTGTTTTTT
TRBD1	few	TRBV15	TRBJ2-4	CATSRDSPDRGGYKYF	TGTGCCACCAGCAGAGATTCCCCGGACAGGGGGGGTTATAAGTACTTC
TRBD2	NA	TRBV28	TRBJ2-1	CASRVTSGRAIFNEQFF	TGTGCCAGCAGAGTTACTAGCGGGAGGGCCATTTTTAATGAGCAGTTCTTC
TRBD2	NA	TRBV10-3	TRBJ2-7	CAIRGTTSGTEQYF	TGTGCCATCAGGGGGACCACTAGCGGGACCGAGCAGTACTTC
TRBD1	NA	TRBV7-6	TRBJ2-1	CASSLSRDRAFHEQFF	TGTGCCAGCAGCTTAAGCCGGGACAGGGCGTTCCATGAGCAGTTCTTC
TRBD1	few	TRBV19	TRBJ1-5	CASSISPGRGNQPQHF	TGTGCCAGTAGTATCTCCCCCGGCAGGGGGAATCAGCCCCAGCATTTT
NA	NA	TRBV5-1	TRBJ1-2	CASSLAGTQDFGYGYPF	TGCGCCAGCAGCTTGGCCGGGACACAAGATTTTGGCTATGGCTACCCCTTC
NA	medium-sized	TRBV27	TRBJ1-1	CASSDTLNTEAFF	TGTGCCAGCAGTGACACCCTGAACACTGAAGCTTTCTTT
TRBD1	few	TRBV4-2	TRBJ2-3	CASSQGQGSTDTQYF	TGTGCCAGCAGCCAGGGACAGGGGAGCACAGATACGCAGTATTTT
NA	NA	TRBV7-2	TRBJ2-3	CASSPGTYTDTQYF	TGTGCCAGCAGCCCCGGGACTTACACAGATACGCAGTATTTT
NA	NA	TRBV6-5	TRBJ2-7	CASSYSNRLDEQYF	TGTGCCAGCAGTTACTCGAACAGGCTCGACGAGCAGTACTTC
NA	NA	TRBV7-2	TRBJ2-7	CASRVSPDNEQYF	TGTGCCAGCAGGGTATCTCCAGACAACGAGCAGTACTTC
TRBD2	NA	TRBV7-8	TRBJ2-7	CASSLGRGRATYEQYF	TGTGCCAGCAGCTTAGGACGCGGGAGGGCCACCTACGAGCAGTACTTC